This passage covers 10 T cell receptor beta chains from one sample sequenced in a study of regulatory dendritic cells for organ transplantation. Sequencing used immunoSEQ multiplex PCR; TCRdb keeps in-frame clones, though not all of them. Seen here are some 28,000 clones, 80% to 85% observed once, and the top ten hold less than 0.11%. Sequencing was performed on naive CD4+ T cells from blood. Sample subset: CD45RA+ naive T cells. These receptors all stem from a human donor in good health.

This sequence joins TRBV5-6 and TRBJ1-2; possibly TRBD1 for D (5 bases). V dropped 5 bases and J dropped 8 bases, with 16 bases sitting between them. Germline loops: CDR1 SGHDT, CDR2 YYEEEE. The CDR3 totals 13 residues. The CDR3 loop is CASSFREGRGYTF. CDR3 DNA: TGTGCCAGCAGTTTCAGGGAGGGACGGGGCTACACCTTC.

As for this clone: Other nucleotide sequences from this sample produce the same CDR3. J is TRBJ2-5 and V is TRBV18, with D tentatively TRBD1 (5 bases). CDR1 and CDR2 (germline): KGHSH, LQKENI. CDR3 length: 13 residues. Trimming left V 2 bases short and J 2 bases short, with 6 bases between. The CDR3 nucleotides are TGTGCCAGCTCACCAAGACAGCAAGAGACCCAGTACTTC. This encodes CASSPRQQETQYF.

V is TRBV2 and J is TRBJ1-3; TRBD1 agrees at 7 bases. This CDR3 is built from 14 residues. Per germline, CDR1 SNHLY and CDR2 FYNNEI. Trimming at V came to 6 bases and at J to 4 bases, leaving 6 bases not matched to a gene. As DNA, the CDR3 is TGTGCCAGCAGCTTGGGACAGTCGGGAAACACCATATATTTT. It yields the protein CASSLGQSGNTIYF.

This chain connects TRBV6-5 to TRBJ1-2, with TRBD1 matching over 9 bases. Unmatched junction bases numbered 2, after V lost 6 bases and J lost 3 bases. CDR3 length: 13 residues. CDR1 and CDR2 (germline): MNHEY, SVGAGI. The CDR3 sequence: CASSRQGDYGYTF. The CDR3 DNA is TGTGCCAGCAGCAGACAGGGGGACTATGGCTACACCTTC.

J is TRBJ2-5 and V is TRBV5-1, with D perhaps matching TRBD2 (5 bases). Per germline, CDR1 SGHRS and CDR2 YFSETQ. V was trimmed by 2 bases and J by 4 bases, leaving 15 bases between them. The CDR3 is 15 amino acids. The CDR3 DNA sequence: TGCGCCAGCAGCTTTTTCGGCGGGCCAAGAGAGACCCAGTACTTC. Its protein product is CASSFFGGPRETQYF.

The chain recombines TRBV11-2 with TRBJ2-5; TRBD2 agrees at 9 bases. Trimming took 1 base from V and 1 from J; bases not matched to a gene: 4. This CDR3 region has 16 residues. The germline V gene encodes CDR1 SGHAT and CDR2 FQNNGV. The CDR3 DNA reads TGTGCCAGCAGCTTAGGGTCGCGGGGGGGCCAAGAGACCCAGTACTTC. It codes for CASSLGSRGGQETQYF.

The chain links TRBV5-1 to TRBJ1-1, with TRBD1 matching 7 bases. The germline V gene encodes CDR1 SGHRS and CDR2 YFSETQ. This CDR3 is 16 amino acids long. V was clipped by 4 bases and J by 0 bases; unmatched bases: 9. The CDR3 DNA reads TGCGCCAGCAGCGACGGACAGGTCGGGATGAACACTGAAGCTTTCTTT. It is translated as CASSDGQVGMNTEAFF.

The sample holds a few counts of this clone. The chain couples TRBV7-9 to TRBJ1-1, with a weak D call TRBD1 (5 bases). There are 14 residues in the CDR3. V was pared by 5 bases and J by 5 bases, with 15 bases between. Germline CDR1 reads SEHNR; CDR2 reads FQNEAQ (reference sequence). The CDR3 sequence: CASSPRGGRTEAFF. The CDR3 nucleotides are TGTGCCAGCAGCCCGCGGGGCGGGAGGACTGAAGCTTTCTTT.

This chain connects TRBV29-1 to TRBJ2-2; a weak D match, TRBD1 (6 bases). The CDR3 totals 16 residues. CDR1 SQVTM and CDR2 ANQGSEA come from the germline V gene. V was shortened by 4 bases and J by 1 base, with 16 bases between the two germline ends. CDR3 bases: TGCAGCGTTGCACCGGGTCCAGGGGTGAACACCGGGGAGCTGTTTTTT. Protein product: CSVAPGPGVNTGELFF.

CDR3: CASSPGTGTGANVLTF. The CDR3 DNA is TGTGCCAGCAGCCCCGGGACAGGGACTGGGGCCAACGTCCTGACTTTC. This chain connects TRBV7-9 to TRBJ2-6, with 9 bases matching TRBD1. V was clipped by 5 bases and J by 2 bases; unmatched bases: 4. In germline, CDR1 is SEHNR, CDR2 FQNEAQ (reference sequence). The CDR3 spans 16 residues.